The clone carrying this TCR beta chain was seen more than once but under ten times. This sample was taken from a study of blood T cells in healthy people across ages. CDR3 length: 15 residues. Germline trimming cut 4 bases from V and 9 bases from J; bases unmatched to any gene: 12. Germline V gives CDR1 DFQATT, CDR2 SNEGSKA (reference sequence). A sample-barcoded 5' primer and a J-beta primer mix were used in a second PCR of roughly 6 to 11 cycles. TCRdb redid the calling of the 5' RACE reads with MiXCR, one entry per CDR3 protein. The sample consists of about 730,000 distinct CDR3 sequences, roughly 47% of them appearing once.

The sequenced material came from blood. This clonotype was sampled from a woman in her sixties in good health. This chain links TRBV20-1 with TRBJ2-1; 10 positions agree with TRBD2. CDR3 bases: TGCAGTGCTAAAGGGGCTAGCGGGAGTTTTGGTGAGCAGTTCTTC. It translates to CSAKGASGSFGEQFF.